The entry below describes one TCR beta chain. Its antigen is not identified. This sample stems from a study of T cell responses to AZD1222 COVID-19 vaccine. Study outcomes and limitations: Baseline antibody screening turned up just 6 or 7 seropositive AZD1222 recipients. Two AZD1222 doses significantly raised spike-specific TCR breadth and depth over controls. Dominant CD4 TCR responses targeted spike regions 160-218 and 743-854. Donors were chiefly white British, with a greater number of females, and clonal diversity was perhaps underestimated.

Repertoires were generated with immunoSEQ multiplex PCR, while TCRdb's copy carries only in-frame clones and drops some. The table lists roughly 150,000 clones, approximately 90% of them singletons, with approximately 1.3% in the top ten. Sample: peripheral blood, taken 28 days after the second AZD1222 dose. This clonotype was sampled from an adult who received the AZD1222 COVID-19 vaccine.

The CDR3 reads CASSTEAHSYEQYF. CDR3 bases: TGTGCCAGCTCTACTGAAGCACACTCCTACGAGCAGTACTTC. The V gene is TRBV27, the J gene TRBJ2-7; D gene unclear. The germline gives CDR1 MNHEY, CDR2 SMNVEV (reference sequence). The CDR3 consists of 14 residues. V dropped 8 bases and J dropped 0 bases, with 14 bases sitting between them.